The next 13 T cell receptor beta chains were all read from a single sample in a study of cytomegalovirus exposure and HLA in healthy donors listed by TCRdb under 2017. Library preparation used the immunoSEQ multiplex PCR assay. A mixture of 60 forward primers for TCR Vbeta segments and 13 reverse primers for TCR Jbeta segments was used in the multiplex PCR. TCRdb re-hosts the immuneACCESS table, in-frame sequences only. Its copies lack some clones; in the studies checked, an unresolved V gene accounts for under half of them, and the cause for the rest is not known. This sample lists 100,000 or so clones; 60% to 85% were detected once. The ten largest clones represent more than 10% of the sample. Material for sequencing was PBMCs. All receptors derive from a woman in her forties in good health and CMV-seropositive.

The chain combines TRBV6-1 with TRBJ2-3, with D maybe TRBD1 (6 bases). Trimming stripped 8 bases from V and 0 bases from J, with 12 bases between. Per the germline V gene, CDR1 is MNHNS and CDR2 is SASEGT. The length of the CDR3 is 14 residues. The CDR3, as DNA: TGTGCCAGCTCGCAGGGGCCTAGCACAGATACGCAGTATTTT. Translation: CASSQGPSTDTQYF.

V is TRBV5-1 and J is TRBJ2-2; weak D call: TRBD2 (5 bases). Germline V lookup: CDR1 SGHRS, CDR2 YFSETQ. This CDR3 is built from 12 residues. The V gene lost 10 bases and the J gene lost 7 bases, with 14 bases spanning the gap. The CDR3, as DNA: TGCGCCGCCAGCAGAGGGAGCGGGGAGCTGTTTTTT. Its translation is CAASRGSGELFF.

V gene TRBV29-1 combines with J gene TRBJ2-5; D might be TRBD2 (5 bases). The V gene lost 8 bases and the J gene lost 5 bases, with 9 bases spanning the gap. Germline assignment: CDR1 SQVTM and CDR2 ANQGSEA. CDR3 size: 10 residues. The CDR3 region has the DNA TGCAGCCTAAGGAGGGAGACCCAGTACTTC. Encoded protein: CSLRRETQYF.

A few counts support this clone. The CDR3 here is CASSSPRVGRRHGYTF. In DNA form, the CDR3 reads TGTGCCAGCAGCTCCCCCCGTGTGGGCCGACGGCATGGCTACACCTTC. The chain joins TRBV11-2 to TRBJ1-2; D gene unclear. This CDR3 is built from 16 residues. The V end lost 4 bases, the J end lost 6 bases, and 21 bases lay between the germline ends. The germline V gene encodes CDR1 SGHAT and CDR2 FQNNGV.

The chain recombines TRBV27 with TRBJ1-1; the D is unclear. The CDR3 has 14 amino acids. The V gene's germline CDR1 is MNHEY and CDR2 SMNVEV (reference sequence). Trimming took off 7 bases at V and 5 bases at J, with 17 bases between the two ends. Here the CDR3 DNA reads TGTGCCAGCACGCCGCGTTGGGGAGAGACTGAAGCTTTCTTT. Translation gives CASTPRWGETEAFF.

V usage is TRBV7-3 and J usage is TRBJ2-3, with 8 bases that match TRBD2. This CDR3 contains 14 residues. Trimming at V came to 5 bases and at J to 6 bases, leaving 7 bases not matched to a gene. Germline V gene data show CDR1 as SGHTA and CDR2 as FQGTGA. CDR3 sequence: CASSPRTSYDTQYF. Written as DNA, the CDR3 is TGTGCCAGCAGCCCCAGGACTAGCTACGATACGCAGTATTTT.

This clone has only one observation. The chain couples TRBV28 to TRBJ1-3, with D possibly TRBD1 on 6 matching bases. Germline-derived CDR1 and CDR2 are MDHEN and SYDVKM. With 5 bases removed from V and 5 bases from J, the gap between germline ends came to 13 bases. This CDR3 is 14 amino acids long. CDR3 residues: CASSPGGTRNTIYF. CDR3 coding DNA: TGTGCCAGCAGTCCCGGTGGGACAAGAAACACCATATATTTT. The variable domain in full, with the rest retrieved from reference TRBV28 and TRBJ1-3, is DVKVTQSSRYLVKRTGEKVFLECVQDMDHENMFWYRQDPGLGLRLIYFSYDVKMKEKGDIPEGYSVSREKKERFSLILESASTNQTSMYLCASSPGGTRNTIYFGEGSWLTVV.

The genes are TRBV2 and TRBJ2-3; D unresolved. Germline CDR1 and CDR2: SNHLY and FYNNEI. With 0 bases removed from V and 8 bases from J, the gap between germline ends came to 3 bases. The length of the CDR3 is 11 residues. The CDR3 protein is CASSEASTQYF. As DNA, the CDR3 is TGTGCCAGCAGTGAAGCGAGTACGCAGTATTTT. The full variable domain, rest sourced from reference TRBV2 and TRBJ2-3, is EPEVTQTPSHQVTQMGQEVILRCVPISNHLYFYWYRQILGQKVEFLVSFYNNEISEKSEIFDDQFSVERPDGSNFTLKIRSTKLEDSAMYFCASSEASTQYFGPGTRLTVL.

In this sample, this clone turned up a few times. The chain is built from TRBV6-6 and TRBJ1-5; unclear D gene. The germline V gene has CDR1 MNHNY and CDR2 SVGAGI (reference sequence). The V end lost 2 bases, the J end lost 7 bases, and 6 bases lay between the germline ends. The CDR3 is 12 amino acids. In DNA, the CDR3 is TGTGCCAGCAGTTACCGGAGGCAGCCCCAGCATTTT. Its protein is CASSYRRQPQHF.

V usage is TRBV9 and J usage is TRBJ1-2; possible D gene TRBD1, 6 bases. The V gene's germline CDR1 is SGDLS and CDR2 YYNGEE. V shed 0 bases and J shed 4 bases, with 10 bases lying between them. The CDR3 contains 14 residues. CDR3 protein: CASSVEGVGYGYTF. For the CDR3, the DNA is TGTGCCAGCAGCGTAGAGGGGGTCGGCTATGGCTACACCTTC.

The rearrangement joins TRBV5-6 to TRBJ2-1, with TRBD2 matching over 10 bases. The V gene end was trimmed by 0 bases and the J gene end by 9 bases; junction bases not matched to a gene: 9. CDR3 length: 16 amino acids. Per germline, CDR1 SGHDT and CDR2 YYEEEE. The CDR3 DNA reads TGTGCCAGCAGCTTGGCCGGGGGACTAGCGATCCTTGAGCAGTTCTTC. This sequence encodes CASSLAGGLAILEQFF.

The chain is built from TRBV7-9 and TRBJ1-3; no clear D gene. V lost 5 bases to trimming and J lost 0 bases, with 14 bases between them. Germline loops: CDR1 SEHNR, CDR2 FQNEAQ (reference sequence). The CDR3 covers 16 residues. The CDR3 DNA sequence: TGTGCCAGCAGCGCCTTATTTGGCAGCTCTGGAAACACCATATATTTT. It encodes CASSALFGSSGNTIYF. The full variable domain, its missing parts supplied by reference TRBV7-9 and TRBJ1-3, is DTGVSQNPRHKITKRGQNVTFRCDPISEHNRLYWYRQTLGQGPEFLTYFQNEAQLEKSRLLSDRFSAERPKGSFSTLEIQRTEQGDSAMYLCASSALFGSSGNTIYFGEGSWLTVV.

The chain links TRBV11-1 to TRBJ1-1; D gene ambiguous. This CDR3 contains 14 residues. Trimming stripped 8 bases from V and 3 bases from J, with 16 bases between. Germline CDR1 is SGHAT and CDR2 is FQDESV (reference sequence). Here the CDR3 DNA reads TGTGCCAGCGCCCCCGAGGTTTATTACACTGAAGCTTTCTTT. Translated: CASAPEVYYTEAFF.